Shown below are 3 T cell receptor beta chains from a single sample sequenced in a study of OX40 agonist ivuxolimab in advanced cancers. The data were produced by immunoSEQ multiplex PCR, yet TCRdb's version contains in-frame clones alone and is incomplete. In the table there are 40,000 to 60,000 clones, roughly 85% of which are singletons. The sequencing here drew on CD4+ or CD8+ T cells sorted from blood, taken in a trial of the OX40 agonist ivuxolimab. All receptors derive from an adult with an advanced solid tumor such as melanoma, head and neck, liver or kidney cancer.

As DNA, the CDR3 is TGCGCCAGCACCCCCCGGACAGGGTCGGACCAGGGAGAGCAGTTCTTC. Amino acids: CASTPRTGSDQGEQFF. V usage is TRBV4-1 and J usage is TRBJ2-1, with 8 bases lining up with TRBD1. J lost 10 bases, V lost 7 bases, and 18 bases had no gene match. The CDR3 is 16 amino acids. Germline lookup yields CDR1 MGHRA and CDR2 YSYEKL.

The chain recombines TRBV14 with TRBJ2-1; D is uncertain. The CDR3 runs 14 residues. The germline V gene encodes CDR1 SGHDN and CDR2 FVKESK. V was clipped by 2 bases and J by 3 bases, with 8 bases between them. The CDR3 here is CASSQSSDYNEQFF. The CDR3, as DNA: TGTGCCAGCAGCCAATCCTCGGACTACAATGAGCAGTTCTTC.

The chain has TRBV2 and TRBJ1-1, with 8 bases aligning to TRBD1. The CDR3 runs to 13 residues. CDR1 and CDR2 (germline): SNHLY, FYNNEI. The junction had 9 bases not matched to a gene; V was cut back by 6 bases and J by 9 bases. Here the CDR3 DNA reads TGTGCCAGCAGGGGGGGGACAGGTGAGAAAGCTTTCTTT. Residues: CASRGGTGEKAFF.